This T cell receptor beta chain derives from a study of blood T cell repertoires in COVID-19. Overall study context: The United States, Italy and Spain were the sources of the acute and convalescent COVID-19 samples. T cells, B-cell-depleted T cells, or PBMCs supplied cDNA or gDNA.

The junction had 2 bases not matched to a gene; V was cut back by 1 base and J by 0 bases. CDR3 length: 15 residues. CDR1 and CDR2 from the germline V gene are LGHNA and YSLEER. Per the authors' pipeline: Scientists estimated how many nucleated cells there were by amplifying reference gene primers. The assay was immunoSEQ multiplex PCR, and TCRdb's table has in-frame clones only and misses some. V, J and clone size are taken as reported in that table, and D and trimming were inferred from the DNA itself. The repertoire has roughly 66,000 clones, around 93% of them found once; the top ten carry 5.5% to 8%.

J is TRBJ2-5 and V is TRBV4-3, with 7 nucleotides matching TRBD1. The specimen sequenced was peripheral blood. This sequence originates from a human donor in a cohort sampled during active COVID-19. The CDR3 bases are TGCGCCAGCAGCCAAGTGACAGGGAACCAAGAGACCCAGTACTTC. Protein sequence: CASSQVTGNQETQYF.